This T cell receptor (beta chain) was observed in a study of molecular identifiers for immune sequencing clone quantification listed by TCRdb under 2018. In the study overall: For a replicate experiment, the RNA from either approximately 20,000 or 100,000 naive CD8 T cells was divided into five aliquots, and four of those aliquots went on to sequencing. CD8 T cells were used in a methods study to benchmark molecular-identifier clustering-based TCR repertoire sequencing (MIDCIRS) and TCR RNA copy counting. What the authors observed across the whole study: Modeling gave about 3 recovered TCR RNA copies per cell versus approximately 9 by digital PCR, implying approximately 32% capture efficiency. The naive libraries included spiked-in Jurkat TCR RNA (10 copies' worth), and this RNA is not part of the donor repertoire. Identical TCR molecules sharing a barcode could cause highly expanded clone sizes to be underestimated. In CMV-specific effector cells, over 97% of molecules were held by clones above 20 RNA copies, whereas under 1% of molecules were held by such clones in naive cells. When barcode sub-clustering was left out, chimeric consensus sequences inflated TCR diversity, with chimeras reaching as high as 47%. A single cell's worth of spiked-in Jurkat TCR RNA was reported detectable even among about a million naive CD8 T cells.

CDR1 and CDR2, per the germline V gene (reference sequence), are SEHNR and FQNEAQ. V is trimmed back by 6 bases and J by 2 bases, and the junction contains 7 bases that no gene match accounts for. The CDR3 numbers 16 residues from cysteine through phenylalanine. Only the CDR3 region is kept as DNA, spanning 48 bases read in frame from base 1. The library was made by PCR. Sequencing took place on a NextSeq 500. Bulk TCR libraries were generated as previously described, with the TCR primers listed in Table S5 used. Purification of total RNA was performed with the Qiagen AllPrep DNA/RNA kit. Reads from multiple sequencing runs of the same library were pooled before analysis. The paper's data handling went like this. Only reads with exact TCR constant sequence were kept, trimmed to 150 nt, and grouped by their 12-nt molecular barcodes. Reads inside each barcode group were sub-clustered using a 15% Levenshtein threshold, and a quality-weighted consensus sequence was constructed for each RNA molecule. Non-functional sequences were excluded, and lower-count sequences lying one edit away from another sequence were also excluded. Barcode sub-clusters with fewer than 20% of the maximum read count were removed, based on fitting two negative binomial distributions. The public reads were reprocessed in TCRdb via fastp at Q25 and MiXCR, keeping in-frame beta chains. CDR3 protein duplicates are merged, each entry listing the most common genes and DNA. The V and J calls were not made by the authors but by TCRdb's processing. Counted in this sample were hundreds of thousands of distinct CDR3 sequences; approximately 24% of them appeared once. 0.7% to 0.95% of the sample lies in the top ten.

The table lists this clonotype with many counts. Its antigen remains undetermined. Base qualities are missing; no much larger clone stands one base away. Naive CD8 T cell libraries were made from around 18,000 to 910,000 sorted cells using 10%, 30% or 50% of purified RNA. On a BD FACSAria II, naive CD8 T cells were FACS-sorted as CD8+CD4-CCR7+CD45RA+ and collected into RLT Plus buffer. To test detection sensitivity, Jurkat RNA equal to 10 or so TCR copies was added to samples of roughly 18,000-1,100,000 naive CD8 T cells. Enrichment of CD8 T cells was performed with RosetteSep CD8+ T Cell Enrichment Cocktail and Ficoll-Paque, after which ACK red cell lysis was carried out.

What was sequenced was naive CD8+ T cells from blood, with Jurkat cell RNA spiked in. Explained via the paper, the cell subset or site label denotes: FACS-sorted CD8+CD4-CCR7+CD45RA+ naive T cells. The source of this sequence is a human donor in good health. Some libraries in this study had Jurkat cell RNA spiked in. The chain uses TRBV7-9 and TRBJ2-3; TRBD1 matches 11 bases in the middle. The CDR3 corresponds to CASRGTGGVPTDTQYF. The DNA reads TGTGCCAGCAGAGGGACAGGGGGGGTACCCACAGATACGCAGTATTTT.